A selection of T cell receptor beta chains follows, all from one sample in a study of cytomegalovirus exposure and HLA in healthy donors. Measured with immunoSEQ multiplex PCR; TCRdb has only the in-frame clones, and not every one. The sample includes 140,000 or so clones, 78% of them seen just once. Sequencing used PBMCs. The receptors come from a woman between 18 and 29 years old in good health and CMV-seropositive. Each CDR3 is given with its conserved first and last residue. A D gene is named only where the DNA matches it firmly. Some rows mark clone size as missing; the rest say once, few, many or name a class of expanded clone.

cdr3_aa cdr3_nt clone_size d_call j_call v_call
CASSPNSGQGQQYF TGTGCCAGTAGTCCGAACTCGGGACAGGGGCAGCAGTACTTC once TRBD1 TRBJ2-7 TRBV19
CASSFGRYNEQFF TGTGCCAGCAGCTTTGGCCGCTACAATGAGCAGTTCTTC - - TRBJ2-1 TRBV7-7
CVKLQNLCRANEKLFF TGTGTTAAGCTACAGAACCTCTGCAGGGCTAATGAAAAACTGTTTTTT - - TRBJ1-4 TRBV9
CASSGTGFQPQHF TGTGCCAGCAGTGGGACAGGTTTCCAGCCCCAGCATTTT few TRBD1 TRBJ1-5 TRBV7-2
CASSLAPRGGTEAFF TGTGCCAGCAGCTTGGCCCCTCGAGGGGGAACTGAAGCTTTCTTT - - TRBJ1-1 TRBV5-6
CASSLRGGAEAFF TGTGCCAGCAGCCTCCGGGGGGGGGCTGAAGCTTTCTTT - - TRBJ1-1 TRBV5-6
CASSVTGGGRSGNTIYF TGTGCCAGCAGCGTAACAGGGGGGGGCCGCTCTGGAAACACCATATATTTT few TRBD1 TRBJ1-3 TRBV9
CAISESGETQYF TGTGCCATCAGTGAATCGGGGGAGACCCAGTACTTC once - TRBJ2-5 TRBV10-3
CASTREERGRTDTQYF TGTGCCAGCACCCGAGAAGAGCGGGGGCGCACAGATACGCAGTATTTT - TRBD2 TRBJ2-3 TRBV7-8
CASLGQGSNQPQHF TGCGCCAGCCTCGGACAGGGAAGTAACCAGCCCCAGCATTTT - TRBD1 TRBJ1-5 TRBV23-1
CASNLGTPNTGELFF TGTGCCAGCAACCTAGGGACTCCCAACACCGGGGAGCTGTTTTTT - - TRBJ2-2 TRBV9
CASSPSSGGFQETQYF TGTGCCAGCAGCCCCTCAAGCGGGGGGTTCCAAGAGACCCAGTACTTC - TRBD2 TRBJ2-5 TRBV9
CASSLEAGPGYGYTF TGTGCCAGCAGCTTAGAGGCTGGGCCTGGCTATGGCTACACCTTC - - TRBJ1-2 TRBV7-2
CASSVGVGGGLETQYF TGTGCCAGCAGCGTAGGGGTGGGGGGGGGTCTGGAGACCCAGTACTTC - TRBD2 TRBJ2-5 TRBV9
CASSAPRETGSYNEQFF TGCGCCAGCAGTGCGCCTCGGGAGACAGGGAGCTACAATGAGCAGTTCTTC - - TRBJ2-1 TRBV10-1
CASSPRRAGPDTQYF TGTGCCAGCAGCCCGAGGAGGGCGGGCCCAGATACGCAGTATTTT - - TRBJ2-3 TRBV7-6
CASATGDSNQPQHF TGCGCCAGCGCGACAGGGGATAGCAATCAGCCCCAGCATTTT few TRBD1 TRBJ1-5 TRBV10-2
CASSYGLEFGETQYF TGTGCCAGCAGCTACGGCCTAGAGTTCGGGGAGACCCAGTACTTC few - TRBJ2-5 TRBV7-9
CASSLTGAGYTF TGTGCCAGCAGCTTAACAGGTGCAGGCTACACCTTC - - TRBJ1-2 TRBV5-4
CASMKAASNQPQHF TGTGCCAGCATGAAAGCGGCGAGCAATCAGCCCCAGCATTTT once - TRBJ1-5 TRBV6-1
CASSYRQGPGANVLTF TGTGCCAGCAGTTATCGTCAGGGCCCTGGGGCCAACGTCCTGACTTTC - - TRBJ2-6 TRBV6-5
CASHNPVQGRNGYTF TGTGCCAGCCATAACCCAGTACAGGGGCGGAATGGCTACACCTTC - TRBD1 TRBJ1-2 TRBV9
CASGKDVQVNSPLHF TGTGCCAGCGGAAAAGATGTACAGGTTAATTCACCCCTCCACTTT - - TRBJ1-6 TRBV27
CASSYPTGFKGEAFF TGTGCCAGCAGTTACCCGACAGGTTTTAAGGGTGAAGCTTTCTTT - - TRBJ1-1 TRBV6-6
CASSRPGTGKNGYTF TGTGCCAGCAGTCGCCCCGGGACAGGGAAGAATGGCTACACCTTC - TRBD1 TRBJ1-2 TRBV28
CASSRTSGGAYEQYF TGTGCCAGCAGTCGGACTAGCGGGGGGGCCTACGAGCAGTACTTC once TRBD2 TRBJ2-7 TRBV27
CASSQGALNTEAFF TGTGCCAGCAGTCAGGGGGCTCTGAACACTGAAGCTTTCTTT - TRBD1 TRBJ1-1 TRBV5-4
CASSQTGGISPLHF TGTGCCAGCAGCCAGACAGGGGGAATTTCACCCCTCCACTTT - TRBD1 TRBJ1-6 TRBV14
CASSYSYSGVEAFF TGTGCCAGCAGTTACTCGTACTCAGGGGTTGAAGCTTTCTTT - - TRBJ1-1 TRBV6-5
CASRLVGRPTGELFF TGTGCCAGCAGACTTGTTGGTCGCCCCACCGGGGAGCTGTTTTTT - - TRBJ2-2 TRBV13
CASSAGTEAFF TGCGCCAGCAGTGCGGGCACTGAAGCTTTCTTT - - TRBJ1-1 TRBV10-1
CASSLAGRGEYSGNTIYF TGCGCCAGCAGCTTGGCGGGCAGGGGGGAATACTCTGGAAACACCATATATTTT few TRBD1 TRBJ1-3 TRBV5-1
CASSPQGASYNSPLHF TGTGCCAGCAGCCCACAGGGGGCGTCCTATAATTCACCCCTCCACTTT - TRBD1 TRBJ1-6 TRBV28
CASSATSGVNNEQFF TGTGCCAGCAGCGCGACTAGCGGGGTAAACAATGAGCAGTTCTTC once TRBD2 TRBJ2-1 TRBV9
CASSTKGNTIYF TGTGCCAGCAGCACAAAAGGAAACACCATATATTTT - - TRBJ1-3 TRBV9